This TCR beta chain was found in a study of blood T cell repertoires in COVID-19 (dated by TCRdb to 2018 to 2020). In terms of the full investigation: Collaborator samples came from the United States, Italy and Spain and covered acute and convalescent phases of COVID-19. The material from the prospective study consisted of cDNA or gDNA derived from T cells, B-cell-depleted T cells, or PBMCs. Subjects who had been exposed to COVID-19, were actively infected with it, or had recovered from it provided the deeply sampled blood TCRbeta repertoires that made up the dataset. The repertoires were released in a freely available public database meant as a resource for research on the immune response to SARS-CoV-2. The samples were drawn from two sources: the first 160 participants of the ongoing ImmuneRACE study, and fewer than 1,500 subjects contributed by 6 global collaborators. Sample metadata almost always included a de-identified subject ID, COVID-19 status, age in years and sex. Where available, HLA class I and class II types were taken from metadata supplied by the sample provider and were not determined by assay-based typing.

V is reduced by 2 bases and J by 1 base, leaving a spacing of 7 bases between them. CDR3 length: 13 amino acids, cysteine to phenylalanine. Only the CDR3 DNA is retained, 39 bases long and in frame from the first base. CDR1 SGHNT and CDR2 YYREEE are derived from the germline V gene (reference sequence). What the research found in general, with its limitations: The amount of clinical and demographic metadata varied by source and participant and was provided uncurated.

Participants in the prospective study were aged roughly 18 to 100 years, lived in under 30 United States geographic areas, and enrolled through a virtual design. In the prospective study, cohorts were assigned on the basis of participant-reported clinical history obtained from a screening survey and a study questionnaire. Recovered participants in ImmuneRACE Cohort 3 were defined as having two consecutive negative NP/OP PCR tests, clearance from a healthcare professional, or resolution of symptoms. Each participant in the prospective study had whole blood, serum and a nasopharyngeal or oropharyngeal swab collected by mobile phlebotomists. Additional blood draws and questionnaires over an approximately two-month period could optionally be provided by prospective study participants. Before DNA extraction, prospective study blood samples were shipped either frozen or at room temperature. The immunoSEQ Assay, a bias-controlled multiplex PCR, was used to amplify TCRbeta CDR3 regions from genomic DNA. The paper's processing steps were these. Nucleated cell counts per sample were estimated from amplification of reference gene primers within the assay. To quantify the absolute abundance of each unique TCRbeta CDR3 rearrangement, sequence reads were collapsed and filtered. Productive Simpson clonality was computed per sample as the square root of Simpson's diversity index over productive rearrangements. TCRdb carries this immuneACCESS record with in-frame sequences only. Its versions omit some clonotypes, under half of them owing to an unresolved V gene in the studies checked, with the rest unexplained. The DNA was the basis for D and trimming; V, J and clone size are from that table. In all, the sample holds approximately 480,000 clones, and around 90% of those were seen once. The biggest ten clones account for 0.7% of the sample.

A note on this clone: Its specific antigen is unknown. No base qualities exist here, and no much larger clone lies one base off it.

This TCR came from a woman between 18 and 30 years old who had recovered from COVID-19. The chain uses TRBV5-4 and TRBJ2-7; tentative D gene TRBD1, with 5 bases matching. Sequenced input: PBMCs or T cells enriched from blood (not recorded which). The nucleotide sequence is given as TGTGCCAGCAGCTTTCAGGGTTCCTACGAGCAGTACTTC. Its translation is CASSFQGSYEQYF.